The 14 T cell receptor beta chains given below trace back to one sample, sequenced in a study of molecular identifiers for immune sequencing clone quantification. MiXCR was run by TCRdb on the PCR reads, yielding one entry per CDR3 protein. In the table there are nearly 650,000 distinct CDR3 sequences, about 25% of which are singletons. Source material: naive CD8+ T cells from blood, with Jurkat cell RNA spiked in. The subset denotes: FACS-sorted CD8+CD4-CCR7+CD45RA+ naive T cells. These receptors were taken from a human donor in good health. Some libraries in this study had Jurkat cell RNA spiked in.

This clonotype appeared many times. This chain links TRBV5-4 with TRBJ2-1; 8 bases are a match to TRBD2. Trimming at V came to 3 bases and at J to 6 bases, leaving 8 bases not matched to a gene. Germline assignment: CDR1 SGHNT and CDR2 YYREEE (reference sequence). This CDR3 region has 15 residues. The CDR3 region is CASSWTSRRANEQFF. The CDR3 coding sequence is TGTGCCAGCAGCTGGACTAGCCGGAGGGCCAATGAGCAGTTCTTC.

The chain links TRBV6-2 or TRBV6-3 to TRBJ2-7; 8 bases align to TRBD2. The V gene end was trimmed by 5 bases and the J gene end by 3 bases; junction bases not matched to a gene: 6. Germline-derived CDR1 and CDR2 are MNHEY and SVGEGT. The CDR3 spans 14 residues. CDR3 sequence reads: CASSLLAGRYEQYF. The CDR3 region has the DNA TGTGCCAGCAGTCTTTTAGCGGGGCGCTACGAGCAGTACTTC.

Points on this clonotype: A much larger clone lies one base from this, so it may be a read error. J is TRBJ1-1 and V is TRBV2; 9 positions match TRBD1. This CDR3 comprises 15 residues. CDR1 is SNHLY and CDR2 is FYNNEI in the germline V gene. The CDR3, as DNA: TGTGCCAGCAGTCCCGGGACAGGGAAGAACGCTGAAGCTTTCTTT. Encoded protein: CASSPGTGKNAEAFF.

The chain joins TRBV5-5 to TRBJ2-7; TRBD2 matches 12 bases. Germline loops: CDR1 SGHKS, CDR2 YYEKEE (reference sequence). The CDR3 has 17 amino acids. The ends lost 6 bases at V and 7 bases at J; junction bases unmatched: 17. The CDR3 here is CASNLGVLAGGPLEQYF. CDR3 nucleotide sequence: TGTGCCAGCAACCTCGGAGTGCTAGCGGGAGGGCCGTTGGAGCAGTACTTC.

This clonotype showed up many times. This chain joins TRBV6-5 and TRBJ2-5; D remains ambiguous. Looked up from germline, CDR1 is MNHEY and CDR2 is SVGAGI. V was trimmed by 8 bases and J by 4 bases, leaving 14 bases between them. CDR3 size: 13 residues. CDR3 region: CASGAASRETQYF. In nucleotides, the CDR3 is TGTGCCAGCGGAGCAGCGTCACGAGAGACCCAGTACTTC.

This clonotype was counted ten times or more. This chain connects TRBV6-6 to TRBJ2-7; TRBD1 agrees at 8 bases. The CDR3 is 15 amino acids. The junction had 8 bases not matched to a gene; V was cut back by 5 bases and J by 2 bases. Germline CDR1 is MNHNY and CDR2 is SVGAGI (reference sequence). CDR3 protein: CASSRPGQGTYEQYF. Here the CDR3 DNA reads TGTGCCAGCAGTCGCCCCGGACAGGGAACCTACGAGCAGTACTTC.

J is TRBJ2-2 and V is TRBV3-1, with a tentative D call TRBD1 (5 bases). Looked up from germline, CDR1 is LGHDT and CDR2 is YNNKEL (reference sequence). The CDR3 is 15 amino acids. V gave up 3 bases and J gave up 5 bases, with 13 bases separating them. CDR3 sequence (DNA): TGTGCCAGCAGCCAGAGCAGGGAATCAACCGGGGAGCTGTTTTTT. Its protein product is CASSQSRESTGELFF.

This clonotype was seen a few times. This chain links TRBV6-2 or TRBV6-3 with TRBJ1-1, with 10 bases that match TRBD1. V shed 2 bases, J shed 4 bases, and the junction held 13 bases outside the gene matches. The CDR3 sequence is 18 residues long. Germline V gene data show CDR1 as MNHEY and CDR2 as SVGEGT. CDR3 region: CASSYLGQGDKWGTEAFF. The CDR3 region has the DNA TGTGCCAGCAGTTACCTCGGACAGGGGGACAAATGGGGCACTGAAGCTTTCTTT.

This clonotype has just a few counts. This rearrangement joins TRBV7-9 to TRBJ2-1; D gene uncertain. The CDR3 covers 14 residues. Trimming pared 4 bases from V and 5 bases from J, leaving 12 bases between. Germline loops: CDR1 SEHNR, CDR2 FQNEAQ (reference sequence). The CDR3 sequence: CASSSRKRNNEQFF. In DNA, the CDR3 is TGTGCCAGCAGCTCCCGGAAGAGAAACAATGAGCAGTTCTTC.

The V call is TRBV19, the J call TRBJ1-1; no clear D. CDR1 LNHDA and CDR2 SQIVND come from the germline V gene (reference sequence). This CDR3 spans 15 amino acids. The V end lost 2 bases, the J end lost 0 bases, and 10 bases lay between the germline ends. The CDR3 region has the DNA TGTGCCAGTAGTATAACATCCTTCATGAACACTGAAGCTTTCTTT. Translated, it gives CASSITSFMNTEAFF.

This clonotype has just a few counts. The gene calls are TRBV3-1 and TRBJ1-2; D is unresolved. The CDR3 is 16 amino acids. V lost 2 bases and J 4 bases, leaving 17 bases between the germline ends. Germline V gives CDR1 LGHDT, CDR2 YNNKEL (reference sequence). Here the CDR3 reads CASSQPGNTGLYGYTF. The DNA for the CDR3 is TGTGCCAGCAGCCAACCCGGAAACACTGGCCTCTATGGCTACACCTTC.

This rearrangement joins TRBV11-3 to TRBJ2-2; no definite D call. Germline CDR1 SGHNT, CDR2 YENEEA. The CDR3 loop spans 14 amino acids. With 2 bases removed from V and 4 bases from J, the gap between germline ends came to 8 bases. This CDR3 reads CASSLMGGTGELFF. As DNA, the CDR3 is TGTGCCAGCAGCTTAATGGGTGGCACCGGGGAGCTGTTTTTT.

As to this clonotype: A much larger clone lies a single base off, so this may be a read error. The chain employs TRBV29-1 and TRBJ1-3; D not resolved. The CDR3 spans 11 residues. CDR1 and CDR2 (germline): SQVTM, ANQGSEA. CDR3 coding DNA: TGCAGCGTTTTATCTGGAAACACCATACATTTT. This translates into CSVLSGNTIHF.

The V and J genes are TRBV5-6 and TRBJ1-1, with TRBD1 identical over 7 bases. CDR1 is SGHDT, CDR2 YYEEEE, per germline. J lost 0 bases, V lost 0 bases, and 8 bases had no gene match. This CDR3 contains 17 residues. DNA for the CDR3: TGTGCCAGCAGCTTGGGGGGACAGAGGAGCATGAACACTGAAGCTTTCTTT. Residues: CASSLGGQRSMNTEAFF. The full variable domain, with the rest looked up from reference TRBV5-6 and TRBJ1-1, is DAGVTQSPTHLIKTRGQQVTLRCSPKSGHDTVSWYQQALGQGPQFIFQYYEEEERQRGNFPDRFSGHQFPNYSSELNVNALLLGDSALYLCASSLGGQRSMNTEAFFGQGTRLTVV.